The 8 T cell receptor beta chains given below trace back to one sample, sequenced in a study of T-cell reconstitution after alpha-beta-depleted transplantation in children. The library targeted TCRbeta and was prepared with unique molecular identifiers. TCRdb reprocessed the PCR reads with MiXCR, giving one entry per CDR3 protein. The sample includes hundreds of thousands of distinct CDR3 sequences, around 13% of them seen just once. The sample consisted of PBMCs, mostly from graft donor cells, taken 360 days after TCRalphabeta/CD19-depleted stem cell transplant. The receptors derive from a male patient younger than 18 who had a stem cell transplant for acute myeloid leukemia, so the T cells may come from the graft donor.

This clonotype was observed a few times. This chain joins TRBV4-3 and TRBJ2-1, with D hard to call. V shed 0 bases and J shed 14 bases, with 17 bases lying between them. CDR1 LGHNA and CDR2 YSLEER come from the germline V gene. This CDR3 is 14 amino acids long. The CDR3 bases are TGCGCCAGCAGCCAAGAGATAGGCGCCACGGCCGAGTTCTTC. It yields the protein CASSQEIGATAEFF.

The CDR3 DNA sequence: TGTGCCAGCAGCTTTTTATCTAACACCGGGACAATGACTGAAGCTTTCTTT. This gives the protein CASSFLSNTGTMTEAFF. This chain joins TRBV11-2 and TRBJ1-1; a possible D gene is TRBD1 (6 bases). Germline assignment: CDR1 SGHAT and CDR2 FQNNGV. The CDR3 loop spans 17 amino acids. Trimming pared 3 bases from V and 5 bases from J, leaving 22 bases between.

This chain connects TRBV29-1 to TRBJ2-1; tentatively, D is TRBD1 (6 bases). In germline, CDR1 is SQVTM, CDR2 ANQGSEA. The CDR3 covers 14 residues. V was trimmed by 5 bases and J by 4 bases, leaving 15 bases between them. Here the CDR3 reads CSVQNRVKYNEQFF. CDR3 bases: TGCAGCGTTCAAAACAGGGTCAAGTACAATGAGCAGTTCTTC.

This clonotype was detected ten times or more. The chain has TRBV24-1 and TRBJ2-2, with TRBD1 matching 7 bases. The germline V gene has CDR1 KGHDR and CDR2 SFDVKD. V was clipped by 4 bases and J by 2 bases; unmatched bases: 6. The CDR3 runs to 16 residues. The CDR3, as DNA: TGTGCCACCAGTGACCTCGGACAGGCCAACACCGGGGAGCTGTTTTTT. As protein: CATSDLGQANTGELFF.

The sample holds a few counts of this clonotype. In DNA form, the CDR3 reads TGTGCCACCAGTGACTGGGGGGGTGGGACAAGTGAGCAGTTCTTC. It codes for CATSDWGGGTSEQFF. The rearrangement uses TRBV24-1 and TRBJ2-1; D is perhaps TRBD2 (7 bases). This CDR3 is 15 amino acids long. V lost 4 bases and J lost 9, with 18 bases in between. CDR1 is KGHDR, CDR2 SFDVKD, per germline.

In this sample, this clonotype turned up a few times. J is TRBJ2-7 and V is TRBV7-9, with TRBD2 identical over 7 bases. CDR1 and CDR2 from the germline V gene are SEHNR and FQNEAQ (reference sequence). V dropped 5 bases and J dropped 3; count of bases not matched to a gene: 13. There are 16 residues in the CDR3. The CDR3 DNA is TGTGCCAGCAGCCGCGGGGGAGGCGGGAGTGTCTACGAGCAGTACTTC. This translates into CASSRGGGGSVYEQYF.

This clonotype was picked up a small number of times. The gene calls are TRBV2 and TRBJ2-4; tentative D call: TRBD1 (5 bases). V was clipped by 6 bases and J by 1 base, with 7 bases between them. Germline V gene lookup returns CDR1 SNHLY and CDR2 FYNNEI. The CDR3 length is 13 residues. The CDR3 sequence: CASRKGAKNIQYF. CDR3 DNA sequence: TGTGCCAGCAGGAAGGGGGCCAAAAACATTCAGTACTTC. Looking up the rest from reference TRBV2 and TRBJ2-4 gives the full variable domain: EPEVTQTPSHQVTQMGQEVILRCVPISNHLYFYWYRQILGQKVEFLVSFYNNEISEKSEIFDDQFSVERPDGSNFTLKIRSTKLEDSAMYFCASRKGAKNIQYFGAGTRLSVL.

The chain uses TRBV28 and TRBJ1-6, with D maybe TRBD1 (6 bases). Germline V gene lookup returns CDR1 MDHEN and CDR2 SYDVKM. The CDR3 spans 18 residues. Trimming removed 3 bases from V and 7 bases from J, with 22 bases in between. CDR3 residues: CASSFVGLWSDSNSPLHF. DNA of the CDR3: TGTGCCAGCAGTTTCGTTGGTCTTTGGTCGGACAGCAATTCACCCCTCCACTTT.